This T cell receptor (beta chain) comes out of a study of control samples from healthy donors and cancer patients. Germline-derived CDR1 and CDR2 are SGHRS and YFSETQ. Trimming took 2 bases from V and 7 from J, leaving 15 bases between them. The CDR3 contains 14 residues. The assay was immunoSEQ multiplex PCR, and TCRdb's table has in-frame clones only and misses some. Among about 180,000 clones listed, roughly 92% were seen once. The clonotype originates from a man aged 30-40 years in good health. The chain combines TRBV5-1 with TRBJ1-2, with TRBD1 as a possible D gene (5 bases). The sequenced material came from blood. This chain's CDR3 is CASSFGRADSGYTF. The CDR3, as DNA: TGCGCCAGCAGCTTCGGCAGGGCTGACAGTGGCTACACCTTC.